Below are 18 T cell receptor beta chains sequenced from a single sample in a study of cytomegalovirus exposure and HLA in healthy donors. PCR used 60 Vbeta primers and 13 Jbeta primers. Clones were read by immunoSEQ multiplex PCR, and TCRdb kept only the in-frame ones, dropping some. Seen here are about 150,000 clones, over 70% observed once, and the top ten hold about 1.5%. Sequencing was performed on PBMCs. The source of these receptors is a woman under 40 in good health and CMV-seropositive.

This clone was detected only once. This chain joins TRBV7-3 and TRBJ2-1, with 10 bases lining up with TRBD2. The V gene end was trimmed by 5 bases and the J gene end by 8 bases; junction bases not matched to a gene: 3. CDR1 and CDR2 (germline): SGHTA, FQGTGA. The CDR3 has 13 residues. DNA for the CDR3: TGTGCCAGCAGCCCAAGCGGGGGGGATGAGCAGTTCTTC. It is translated as CASSPSGGDEQFF.

This chain links TRBV12-5 with TRBJ2-1; D might be TRBD2 (7 bases). Trimming took off 0 bases at V and 5 bases at J, with 26 bases between the two ends. The CDR3 contains 20 residues. Germline CDR1 is LGHNT and CDR2 is FRNRAP. The CDR3 DNA reads TGTGCTAGTGGTTTGGTATTCTGGCAGGGGACGGGACTACCCCACAATGAGCAGTTCTTC. It encodes CASGLVFWQGTGLPHNEQFF.

The rearrangement uses TRBV4-1 and TRBJ1-1, with 9 bases lining up with TRBD1. V gave up 2 bases and J gave up 4 bases; unmatched junction bases: 5. There are 15 residues in the CDR3. Germline V gives CDR1 MGHRA, CDR2 YSYEKL. CDR3 region: CASSQMTGGSTEAFF. CDR3 coding DNA: TGCGCCAGCAGCCAAATGACAGGGGGAAGCACTGAAGCTTTCTTT.

The chain recombines TRBV28 with TRBJ1-1; TRBD1 aligns across 8 bases. Germline V CDR1 and CDR2: MDHEN, SYDVKM. There are 15 residues in the CDR3. The trim removed 3 bases at V and 0 bases at J, leaving 3 bases unmatched. Written as DNA, the CDR3 is TGTGCCAGCAGTTTGACAGGGGCTGTGAACACTGAAGCTTTCTTT. It is translated as CASSLTGAVNTEAFF.

This clone was seen a few times. The genes are TRBV28 and TRBJ2-2; D is possibly TRBD2 (5 bases). The germline gives CDR1 MDHEN, CDR2 SYDVKM. Trimming stripped 2 bases from V and 5 bases from J, with 9 bases between. The length of the CDR3 is 14 residues. The CDR3 bases are TGTGCCAGCAGTTTACCGGGATCTACCGGGGAGCTGTTTTTT. As protein: CASSLPGSTGELFF. The whole variable domain, filled in from reference TRBV28 and TRBJ2-2, reads DVKVTQSSRYLVKRTGEKVFLECVQDMDHENMFWYRQDPGLGLRLIYFSYDVKMKEKGDIPEGYSVSREKKERFSLILESASTNQTSMYLCASSLPGSTGELFFGEGSRLTVL.

The chain employs TRBV6-6 and TRBJ2-1, with TRBD2 as a possible D gene (6 bases). The CDR3 is 16 amino acids. Germline-derived CDR1 and CDR2 are MNHNY and SVGAGI (reference sequence). The V and J ends lost 5 bases and 1 base respectively, with 15 bases between them. This chain's CDR3 is CASSNLAPVSYNEQFF. CDR3 nucleotide sequence: TGTGCCAGCAGTAACCTAGCGCCCGTTTCCTACAATGAGCAGTTCTTC.

The rearrangement links TRBV5-1 to TRBJ1-3, with TRBD1 matching over 10 bases. The junction had 6 bases not matched to a gene; V was cut back by 0 bases and J by 6 bases. This CDR3 contains 16 residues. CDR1 is SGHRS and CDR2 is YFSETQ in the germline V gene. Written as DNA, the CDR3 is TGCGCCAGCAGCTTGGAGGGACAGGGGACAACAAACACCATATATTTT. This codes for CASSLEGQGTTNTIYF.

The rearrangement joins TRBV30 to TRBJ2-2; D is ambiguous. The germline gives CDR1 GTSNPN, CDR2 SVGIG (reference sequence). Deletions cut 0 bases from V and 2 bases from J, with 13 bases between. This CDR3 comprises 16 residues. CDR3 amino acids: CAWSVPRPDNTGELFF. CDR3 nucleotide sequence: TGTGCCTGGAGTGTACCCAGGCCCGATAACACCGGGGAGCTGTTTTTT.

This clone was counted a few times. The chain uses TRBV6-5 and TRBJ2-2, with a tentative D call TRBD2 (6 bases). The CDR3 length is 15 residues. V was clipped by 2 bases and J by 2 bases, with 9 bases between them. Germline V gene lookup returns CDR1 MNHEY and CDR2 SVGAGI. CDR3 DNA: TGTGCCAGCAGTTACGGCGGGATTAACACCGGGGAGCTGTTTTTT. Protein sequence: CASSYGGINTGELFF.

The chain links TRBV10-3 to TRBJ2-2; 8 nucleotides align to TRBD2. With V trimmed by 2 bases and J by 6 bases, 8 bases remained unmatched. The germline V gene has CDR1 ENHRY and CDR2 SYGVKD. CDR3 length equals 16 residues. The CDR3 region is CAISEGGAGAAGELFF. CDR3 DNA: TGTGCCATCAGTGAGGGTGGAGCGGGAGCAGCCGGGGAGCTGTTTTTT.

The chain carries TRBV11-3 and TRBJ2-2; 10 bases line up with TRBD1. CDR1 is SGHNT, CDR2 YENEEA, per germline. The CDR3 spans 20 residues. V trimming: 1 base; J trimming: 4 bases; junction bases outside the gene matches: 15. CDR3 DNA: TGTGCCAGCAGCTTAGGGCTTCGGGACAGGGGTTTGATCCCCACCGGGGAGCTGTTTTTT. This codes for CASSLGLRDRGLIPTGELFF.

The chain recombines TRBV7-6 with TRBJ1-2; 8 nucleotides line up with TRBD1. With 1 base clipped from V and 10 bases from J, the junction kept 8 bases outside the gene matches. This CDR3 has 14 amino acids. Germline loops: CDR1 SGHVS, CDR2 FNYEAQ. The CDR3 region has the DNA TGTGCCAGCAGCTTAGGATCCCGGGACAGGCTCTACACCTTC. It yields the protein CASSLGSRDRLYTF.

The chain links TRBV28 to TRBJ1-1, with 9 bases fitting TRBD1. V shed 6 bases and J 4 bases; nucleotides not matched to a gene: 0. From germline, CDR1 is MDHEN and CDR2 SYDVKM. The CDR3 sequence is 12 residues long. The CDR3 sequence is CASRTGGTEAFF. In nucleotides, the CDR3 is TGTGCCAGCAGGACAGGGGGCACTGAAGCTTTCTTT.

This chain links TRBV30 with TRBJ2-3, with 8 positions matching TRBD2. CDR1 GTSNPN and CDR2 SVGIG come from the germline V gene (reference sequence). The trim removed 2 bases at V and 0 bases at J, leaving 7 bases unmatched. The CDR3 has 16 residues. This CDR3 is CAWSFRLASSTDTQYF. As DNA, the CDR3 is TGTGCCTGGAGTTTTCGACTAGCGTCTAGCACAGATACGCAGTATTTT. The entire variable domain, with the rest obtained from reference TRBV30 and TRBJ2-3, is as follows: SQTIHQWPATLVQPVGSPLSLECTVEGTSNPNLYWYRQAAGRGLQLLFYSVGIGQISSEVPQNLSASRPQDRQFILSSKKLLLSDSGFYLCAWSFRLASSTDTQYFGPGTRLTVL.

The chain is built from TRBV30 and TRBJ2-1; 9 bases line up with TRBD2. This CDR3 region has 17 residues. The V gene end was trimmed by 0 bases and the J gene end by 2 bases; junction bases not matched to a gene: 8. Looked up from germline, CDR1 is GTSNPN and CDR2 is SVGIG (reference sequence). CDR3 in DNA: TGTGCCTGGAGTGTGGTAGCGGGGGTCGGCCCCTACAATGAGCAGTTCTTC. The encoded protein is CAWSVVAGVGPYNEQFF.

Comments on this clone: An end of the junction differs from the germline gene, which may be a read error. The J gene is TRBJ1-2, the V gene TRBV7-9; unclear D gene. The length of the CDR3 is 11 residues. Germline CDR1 and CDR2: SEHNR and FQNEAQ (reference sequence). CDR3 sequence reads: CSSRGEGGYTF. CDR3 sequence (DNA): TGTTCCAGCCGGGGAGAAGGCGGCTACACCTTC.

The CDR3 spells CASSQSRGIEGYTF. Here the CDR3 DNA reads TGCGCCAGCAGTCAATCCCGGGGAATCGAAGGCTACACCTTC. V and J are TRBV5-1 and TRBJ1-2, with D unclear. CDR1 and CDR2 (germline): SGHRS, YFSETQ. V was cut by 5 bases and J by 8 bases, with 19 bases left in between. CDR3 length: 14 amino acids.

With regard to this clone: The same CDR3 arises from other DNA sequences in this sample as well. The rearrangement uses TRBV30 and TRBJ2-7, with D uncertain. There are 11 residues in the CDR3. Germline V gene sequence: CDR1 GTSNPN, CDR2 SVGIG (reference sequence). V dropped 0 bases and J dropped 2 bases, with 2 bases sitting between them. DNA for the CDR3: TGTGCCTGGAGTGTCACCTACGAGCAGTACTTC. It encodes CAWSVTYEQYF. The full variable domain, rest sourced from reference TRBV30 and TRBJ2-7, is SQTIHQWPATLVQPVGSPLSLECTVEGTSNPNLYWYRQAAGRGLQLLFYSVGIGQISSEVPQNLSASRPQDRQFILSSKKLLLSDSGFYLCAWSVTYEQYFGPGTRLTVT.